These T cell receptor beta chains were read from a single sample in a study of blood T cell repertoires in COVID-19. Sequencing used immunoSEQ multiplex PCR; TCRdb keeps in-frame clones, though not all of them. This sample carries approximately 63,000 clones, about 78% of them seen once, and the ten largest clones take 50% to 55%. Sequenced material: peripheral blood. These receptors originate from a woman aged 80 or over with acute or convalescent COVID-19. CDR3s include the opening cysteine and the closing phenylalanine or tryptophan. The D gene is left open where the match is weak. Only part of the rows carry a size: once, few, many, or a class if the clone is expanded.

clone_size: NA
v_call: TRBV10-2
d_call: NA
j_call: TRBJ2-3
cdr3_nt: TGCGCCAGCAGCGCATGGACTGAAGGAGATACGCAGTATTTT
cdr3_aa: CASSAWTEGDTQYF

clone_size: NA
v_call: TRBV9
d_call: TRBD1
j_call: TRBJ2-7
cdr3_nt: TGTGCCAGCAGTAGGTCAGGGGGTAAAGAGTACTTC
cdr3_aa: CASSRSGGKEYF

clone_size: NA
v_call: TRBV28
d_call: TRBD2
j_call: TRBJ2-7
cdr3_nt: TGTGCCAGCAGTCTGGGACTAGCGGGAGGCGAGCAGTACTTC
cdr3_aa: CASSLGLAGGEQYF

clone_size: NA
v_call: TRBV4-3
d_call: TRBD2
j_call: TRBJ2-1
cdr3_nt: TGCGCCAGCAGCCAAGTCCCGGCTAGCGGGATCCCGAGTGAGCAGTTCTTC
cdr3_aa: CASSQVPASGIPSEQFF

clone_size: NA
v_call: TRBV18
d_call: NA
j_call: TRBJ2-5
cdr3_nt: TGTGCCAGCTCACCTCCTTTGGGCGCGGAGACCCAGTACTTC
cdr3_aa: CASSPPLGAETQYF

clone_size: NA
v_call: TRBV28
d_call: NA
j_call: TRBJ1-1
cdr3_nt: TGTGCCAGCAGTCCGGGAACAACGGGGAACACTGAAGCTTTCTTT
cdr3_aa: CASSPGTTGNTEAFF

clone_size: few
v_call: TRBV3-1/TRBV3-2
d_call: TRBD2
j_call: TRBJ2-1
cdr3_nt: TGTGCCAGCAGCCAGCTCCGGGAGGCTTCCTACAATGAGCAGTTCTTC
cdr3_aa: CASSQLREASYNEQFF

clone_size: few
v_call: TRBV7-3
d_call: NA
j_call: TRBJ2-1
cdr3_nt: TGTGCCAGCAGCCCCCAGGCCGGGATCTCCTACAATGAGCAGTTCTTC
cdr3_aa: CASSPQAGISYNEQFF

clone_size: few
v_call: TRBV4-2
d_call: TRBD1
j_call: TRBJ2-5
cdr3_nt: TGTGCCAGCAGCCGCGGGACAGGGGGTGGAGAGACCCAGTACTTC
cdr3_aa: CASSRGTGGGETQYF

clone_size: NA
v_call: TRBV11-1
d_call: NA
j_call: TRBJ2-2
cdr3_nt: TGTGCCAGCAGCGGTCCAGCGGGCCGGACCGGGGAGCTGTTTTTT
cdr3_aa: CASSGPAGRTGELFF

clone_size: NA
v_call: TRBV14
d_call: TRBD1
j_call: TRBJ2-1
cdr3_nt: TGTGCCAGCAGCACCCGACAGGGGGCTGAGCAGTTCTTC
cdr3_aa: CASSTRQGAEQFF

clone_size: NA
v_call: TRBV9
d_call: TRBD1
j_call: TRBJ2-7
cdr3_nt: TGTGCCAGCAGCCCTACCGACAGGGCTGGCGAGCAGTACTTC
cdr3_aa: CASSPTDRAGEQYF

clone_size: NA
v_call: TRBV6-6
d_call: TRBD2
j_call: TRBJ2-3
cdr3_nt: TGTGCCTCTAGCGGGCTCAGCACAGATACGCAGTATTTT
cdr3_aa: CASSGLSTDTQYF

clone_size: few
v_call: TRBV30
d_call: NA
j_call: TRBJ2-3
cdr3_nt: TGTGCCGGCAAGCGGTTCACAGATACGCAGTATTTT
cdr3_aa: CAGKRFTDTQYF

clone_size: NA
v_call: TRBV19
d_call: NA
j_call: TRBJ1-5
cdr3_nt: TGTGCCAGTAGGACGGGGGGTTATAGCAATCAGCCCCAGCATTTT
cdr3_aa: CASRTGGYSNQPQHF